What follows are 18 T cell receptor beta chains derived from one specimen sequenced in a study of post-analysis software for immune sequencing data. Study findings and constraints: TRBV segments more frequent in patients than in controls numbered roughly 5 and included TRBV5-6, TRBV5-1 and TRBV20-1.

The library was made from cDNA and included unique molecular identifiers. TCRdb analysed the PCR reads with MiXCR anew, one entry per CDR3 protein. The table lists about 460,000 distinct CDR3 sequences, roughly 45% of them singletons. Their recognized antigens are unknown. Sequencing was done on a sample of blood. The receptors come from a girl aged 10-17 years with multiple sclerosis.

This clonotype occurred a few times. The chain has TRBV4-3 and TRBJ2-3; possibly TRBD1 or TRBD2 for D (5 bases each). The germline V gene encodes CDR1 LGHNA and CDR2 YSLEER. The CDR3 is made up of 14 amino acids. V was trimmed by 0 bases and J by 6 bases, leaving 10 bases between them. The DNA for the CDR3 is TGCGCCAGCAGCCAAGATCCTTGGGGGGATACGCAGTATTTT. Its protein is CASSQDPWGDTQYF.

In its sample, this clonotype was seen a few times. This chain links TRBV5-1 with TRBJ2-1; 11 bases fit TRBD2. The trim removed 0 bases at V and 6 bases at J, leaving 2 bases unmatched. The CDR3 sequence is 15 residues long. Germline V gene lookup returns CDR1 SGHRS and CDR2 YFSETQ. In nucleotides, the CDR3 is TGCGCCAGCAGCTTGGATAGCGGGAGGGCCAATGAGCAGTTCTTC. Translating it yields CASSLDSGRANEQFF.

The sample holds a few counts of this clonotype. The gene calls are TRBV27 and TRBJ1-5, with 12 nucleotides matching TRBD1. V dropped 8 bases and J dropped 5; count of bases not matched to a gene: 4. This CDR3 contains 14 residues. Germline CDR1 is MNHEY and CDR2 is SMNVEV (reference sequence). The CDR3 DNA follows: TGTGCCAGCCGTGGGACAGGGGGCCATCAGCCCCAGCATTTT. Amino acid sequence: CASRGTGGHQPQHF.

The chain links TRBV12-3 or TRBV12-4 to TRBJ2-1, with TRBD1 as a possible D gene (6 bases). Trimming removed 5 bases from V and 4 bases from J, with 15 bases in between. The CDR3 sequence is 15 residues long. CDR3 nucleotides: TGTGCCAGCAGTGTCCGGGACACCAGGTACAATGAGCAGTTCTTC. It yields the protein CASSVRDTRYNEQFF.

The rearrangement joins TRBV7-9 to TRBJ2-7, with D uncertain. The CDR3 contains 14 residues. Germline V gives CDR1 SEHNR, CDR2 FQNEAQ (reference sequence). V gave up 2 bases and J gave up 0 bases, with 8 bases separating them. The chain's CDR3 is CASSLSEVSYEQYF. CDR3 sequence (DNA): TGTGCCAGCAGCTTATCCGAAGTCTCCTACGAGCAGTACTTC.

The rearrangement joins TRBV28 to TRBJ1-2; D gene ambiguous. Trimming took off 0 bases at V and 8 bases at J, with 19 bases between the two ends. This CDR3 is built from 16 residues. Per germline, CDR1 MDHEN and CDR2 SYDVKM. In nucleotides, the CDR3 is TGTGCCAGCAGTTTATGGGGTCGGAACAGAACCGGCGGCTACACCTTC. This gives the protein CASSLWGRNRTGGYTF.

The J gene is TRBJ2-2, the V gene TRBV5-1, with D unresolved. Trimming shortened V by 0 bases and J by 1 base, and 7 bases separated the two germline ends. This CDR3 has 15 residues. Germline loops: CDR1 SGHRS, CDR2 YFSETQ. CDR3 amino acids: CASSLGSLNTGELFF. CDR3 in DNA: TGCGCCAGCAGCTTGGGGAGCCTGAACACCGGGGAGCTGTTTTTT.

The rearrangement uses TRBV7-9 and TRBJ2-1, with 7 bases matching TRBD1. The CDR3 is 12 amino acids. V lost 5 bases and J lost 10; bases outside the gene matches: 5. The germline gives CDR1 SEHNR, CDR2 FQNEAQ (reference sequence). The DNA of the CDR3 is TGTGCCAGCAGCGCCCGGACAGGCGAGCAGTTCTTC. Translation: CASSARTGEQFF.

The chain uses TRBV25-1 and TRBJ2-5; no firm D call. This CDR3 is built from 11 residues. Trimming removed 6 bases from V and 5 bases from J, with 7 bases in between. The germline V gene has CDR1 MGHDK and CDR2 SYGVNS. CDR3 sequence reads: CASSQKETQYF. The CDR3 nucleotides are TGTGCCAGCAGCCAAAAGGAGACCCAGTACTTC. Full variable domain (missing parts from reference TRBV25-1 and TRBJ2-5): EADIYQTPRYLVIGTGKKITLECSQTMGHDKMYWYQQDPGMELHLIHYSYGVNSTEKGDLSSESTVSRIRTEHFPLTLESARPSHTSQYLCASSQKETQYFGPGTRLLVL.

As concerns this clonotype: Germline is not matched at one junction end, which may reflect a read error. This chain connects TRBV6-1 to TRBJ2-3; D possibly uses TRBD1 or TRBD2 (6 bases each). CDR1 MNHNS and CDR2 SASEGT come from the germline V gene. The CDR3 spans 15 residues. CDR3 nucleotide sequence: TGTGCCAACAGTGAATTGCAGGGGAGGACAGATACGCAGTATTTT. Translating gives CANSELQGRTDTQYF.

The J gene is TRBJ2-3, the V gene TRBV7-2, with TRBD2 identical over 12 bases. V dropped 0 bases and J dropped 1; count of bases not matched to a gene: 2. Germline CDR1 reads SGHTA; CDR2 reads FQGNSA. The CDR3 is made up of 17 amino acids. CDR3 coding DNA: TGTGCCAGCAGCTTAGCCCGGACTAGCGGGGGCACAGATACGCAGTATTTT. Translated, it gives CASSLARTSGGTDTQYF.

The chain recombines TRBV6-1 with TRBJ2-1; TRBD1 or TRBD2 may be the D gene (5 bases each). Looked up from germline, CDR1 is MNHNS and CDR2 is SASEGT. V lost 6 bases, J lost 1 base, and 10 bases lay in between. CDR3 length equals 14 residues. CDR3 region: CASRGENSYNEQFF. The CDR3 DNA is TGTGCCAGCAGGGGGGAAAATTCCTACAATGAGCAGTTCTTC.

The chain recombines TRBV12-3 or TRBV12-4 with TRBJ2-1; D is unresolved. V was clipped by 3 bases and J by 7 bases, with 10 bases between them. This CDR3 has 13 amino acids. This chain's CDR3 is CASSFSPENEQFF. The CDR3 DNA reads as TGTGCCAGCAGTTTTTCCCCCGAAAATGAGCAGTTCTTC.

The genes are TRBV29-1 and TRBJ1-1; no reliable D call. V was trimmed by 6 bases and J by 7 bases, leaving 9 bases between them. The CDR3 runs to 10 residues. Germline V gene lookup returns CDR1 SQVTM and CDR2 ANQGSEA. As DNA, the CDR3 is TGCAGCGTAACAGTCGGTGAAGCTTTCTTT. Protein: CSVTVGEAFF.

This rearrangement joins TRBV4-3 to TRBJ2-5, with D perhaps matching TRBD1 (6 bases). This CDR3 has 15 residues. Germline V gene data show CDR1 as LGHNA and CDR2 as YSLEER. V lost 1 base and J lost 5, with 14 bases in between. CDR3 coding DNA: TGCGCCAGCAGCCAAGGCAGGGGATGGCAGGAGACCCAGTACTTC. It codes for CASSQGRGWQETQYF.

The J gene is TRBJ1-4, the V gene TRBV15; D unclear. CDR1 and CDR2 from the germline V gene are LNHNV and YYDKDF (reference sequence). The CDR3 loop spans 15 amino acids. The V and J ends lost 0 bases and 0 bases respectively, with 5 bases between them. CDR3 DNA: TGTGCCACCAGCAGAGAGGGTACAACTAATGAAAAACTGTTTTTT. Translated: CATSREGTTNEKLFF.

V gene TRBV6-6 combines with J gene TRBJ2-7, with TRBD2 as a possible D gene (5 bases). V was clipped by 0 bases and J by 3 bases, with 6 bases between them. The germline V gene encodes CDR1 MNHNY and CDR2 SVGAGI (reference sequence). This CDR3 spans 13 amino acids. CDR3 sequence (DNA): TGTGCCAGCAGTTACTCGGGAGTCTACGAGCAGTACTTC. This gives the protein CASSYSGVYEQYF.

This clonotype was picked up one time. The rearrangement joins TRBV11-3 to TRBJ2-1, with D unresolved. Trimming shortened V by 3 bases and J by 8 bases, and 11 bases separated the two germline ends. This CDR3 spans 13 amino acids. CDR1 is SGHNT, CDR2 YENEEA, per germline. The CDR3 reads CASSLRSKDEQFF. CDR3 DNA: TGTGCCAGCAGCTTGCGAAGTAAAGATGAGCAGTTCTTC.